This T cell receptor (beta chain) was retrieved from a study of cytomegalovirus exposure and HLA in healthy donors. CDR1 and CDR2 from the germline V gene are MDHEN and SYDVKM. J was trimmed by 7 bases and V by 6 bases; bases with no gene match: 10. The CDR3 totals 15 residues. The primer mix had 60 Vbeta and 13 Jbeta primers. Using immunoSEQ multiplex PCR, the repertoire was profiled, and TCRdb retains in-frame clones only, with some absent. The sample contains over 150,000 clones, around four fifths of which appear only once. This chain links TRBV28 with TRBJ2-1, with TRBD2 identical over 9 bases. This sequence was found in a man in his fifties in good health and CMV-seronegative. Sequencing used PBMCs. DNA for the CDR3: TGTGCCAGCAGCCTGCTAGCGGGATATCTAAATGAGCAGTTCTTC. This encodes CASSLLAGYLNEQFF.